This TCR beta chain appears in the sequencing data of a study of T cells after yellow fever vaccination. As TCR cDNA was made by 5'RACE template switching, a universal primer site and UMIs were added. A single record per CDR3 protein comes from TCRdb applying MiXCR to the 5' RACE reads. The sample yields about 320,000 distinct CDR3 sequences, approximately 4.3% seen once. Trimming removed 5 bases at V and 4 bases at J, with 8 bases between. The length of the CDR3 is 13 residues. From germline, CDR1 is LNHNV and CDR2 YYDKDF (reference sequence). This clonotype has a handful of counts. This material consisted of PBMCs, taken 15 days after the yellow fever booster vaccination. This receptor was obtained from a man aged 18 to 30 who received the YFV17D yellow fever vaccine. This chain connects TRBV15 to TRBJ2-2, with D hard to call. The CDR3 loop reads CATSRRSTGELFF. CDR3 DNA sequence: TGTGCCACCAGCCGCCGGAGCACCGGGGAGCTGTTTTTT.